A single sample is the source of the 4 T cell receptor beta chains below, sequenced in a study of cytomegalovirus exposure and HLA in healthy donors. Assay: immunoSEQ multiplex PCR; the TCRdb copy retains only in-frame clones and omits some. The sample includes some 130,000 clones, 70% to 85% of them seen just once. Sample: PBMCs. The receptor set was obtained from a man younger than 40 in good health and CMV-seropositive.

J is TRBJ2-5 and V is TRBV19, with TRBD2 as a possible D gene (7 bases). Germline V gene sequence: CDR1 LNHDA, CDR2 SQIVND (reference sequence). CDR3 length equals 14 residues. Trimming stripped 9 bases from V and 5 bases from J, with 19 bases between. The CDR3 reads CASSGGAGSETQYF. The DNA for the CDR3 is TGTGCCAGCAGTGGGGGGGCAGGGAGCGAGACCCAGTACTTC.

This clone was seen only once. The chain links TRBV27 to TRBJ2-5, with TRBD2 matching over 11 bases. The CDR3 sequence is 16 residues long. Trimming took 5 bases from V and 6 from J; bases not matched to a gene: 11. The germline V gene has CDR1 MNHEY and CDR2 SMNVEV (reference sequence). CDR3 DNA sequence: TGTGCCAGCAGTCTCGTGCTAGCGGGGGGTCCTAAGACCCAGTACTTC. This sequence encodes CASSLVLAGGPKTQYF.

This rearrangement joins TRBV4-1 to TRBJ2-7; TRBD1 agrees at 7 bases. Per germline, CDR1 MGHRA and CDR2 YSYEKL. The trim removed 1 base at V and 5 bases at J, leaving 5 bases unmatched. The CDR3 contains 14 residues. The CDR3 bases are TGCGCCAGCAGCCAAGTGACAGGGCCCCACGAGCAGTACTTC. Encoded protein: CASSQVTGPHEQYF.

The rearrangement uses TRBV2 and TRBJ1-2, with a tentative D call TRBD1 (5 bases). V was shortened by 4 bases and J by 3 bases, with 12 bases between the two germline ends. The germline V gene encodes CDR1 SNHLY and CDR2 FYNNEI. The length of the CDR3 is 14 residues. In nucleotides, the CDR3 is TGTGCCAGCAGTGGGGGGGTACAGGACTATGGCTACACCTTC. Translated: CASSGGVQDYGYTF. The entire variable domain, with the rest obtained from reference TRBV2 and TRBJ1-2, is as follows: EPEVTQTPSHQVTQMGQEVILRCVPISNHLYFYWYRQILGQKVEFLVSFYNNEISEKSEIFDDQFSVERPDGSNFTLKIRSTKLEDSAMYFCASSGGVQDYGYTFGSGTRLTVV.